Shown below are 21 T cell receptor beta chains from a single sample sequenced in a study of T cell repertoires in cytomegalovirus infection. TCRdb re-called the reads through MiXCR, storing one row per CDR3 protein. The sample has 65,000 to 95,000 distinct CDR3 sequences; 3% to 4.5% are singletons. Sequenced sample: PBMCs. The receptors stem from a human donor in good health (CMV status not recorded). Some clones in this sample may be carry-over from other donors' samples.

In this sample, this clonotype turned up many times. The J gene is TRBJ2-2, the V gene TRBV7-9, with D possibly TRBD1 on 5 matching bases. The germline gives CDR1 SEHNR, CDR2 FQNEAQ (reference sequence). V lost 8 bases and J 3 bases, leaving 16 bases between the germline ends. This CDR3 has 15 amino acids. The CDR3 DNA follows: TGTGCCAGCGTCGTGGGGCTCTCGGACACCGGGGAGCTGTTTTTT. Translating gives CASVVGLSDTGELFF. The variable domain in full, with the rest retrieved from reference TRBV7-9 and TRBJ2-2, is DTGVSQNPRHKITKRGQNVTFRCDPISEHNRLYWYRQTLGQGPEFLTYFQNEAQLEKSRLLSDRFSAERPKGSFSTLEIQRTEQGDSAMYLCASVVGLSDTGELFFGEGSRLTVL.

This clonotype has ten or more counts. DNA for the CDR3: TGTGCCATCAGTGAATCGACAGGGTCTAGGGCAGATACGCAGTATTTT. Encoded protein: CAISESTGSRADTQYF. The gene calls are TRBV10-3 and TRBJ2-3; 7 nucleotides line up with TRBD1. The length of the CDR3 is 16 residues. Germline CDR1 and CDR2: ENHRY and SYGVKD. J lost 4 bases, V lost 3 bases, and 10 bases had no gene match.

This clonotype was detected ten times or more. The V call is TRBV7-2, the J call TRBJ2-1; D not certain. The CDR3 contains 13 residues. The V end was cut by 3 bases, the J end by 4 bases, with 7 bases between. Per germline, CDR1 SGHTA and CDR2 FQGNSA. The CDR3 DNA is TGTGCCAGCAGCTTGAACGAGTACAATGAGCAGTTCTTC. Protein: CASSLNEYNEQFF.

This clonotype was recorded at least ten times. CDR3 coding DNA: TGTGCCAGCAGTGTACGCCAACTTAGCGGGGCCGCCTACAATGAGCAGTTCTTC. Residues: CASSVRQLSGAAYNEQFF. The V call is TRBV2, the J call TRBJ2-1; 8 nucleotides match TRBD2. Per the germline V gene, CDR1 is SNHLY and CDR2 is FYNNEI. V gave up 4 bases and J gave up 2 bases; unmatched junction bases: 13. This CDR3 spans 18 amino acids.

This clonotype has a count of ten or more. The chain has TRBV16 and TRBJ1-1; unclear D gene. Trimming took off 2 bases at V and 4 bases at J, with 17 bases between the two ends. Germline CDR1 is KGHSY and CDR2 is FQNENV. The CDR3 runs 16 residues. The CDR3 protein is CASSQNFLGIGTEAFF. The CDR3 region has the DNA TGTGCCAGCAGCCAAAATTTCCTAGGTATCGGCACTGAAGCTTTCTTT. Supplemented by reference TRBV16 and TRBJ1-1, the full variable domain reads GEEVAQTPKHLVRGEGQKAKLYCAPIKGHSYVFWYQQVLKNEFKFLISFQNENVFDETGMPKERFSAKCLPNSPCSLEIQATKLEDSAVYFCASSQNFLGIGTEAFFGQGTRLTVV.

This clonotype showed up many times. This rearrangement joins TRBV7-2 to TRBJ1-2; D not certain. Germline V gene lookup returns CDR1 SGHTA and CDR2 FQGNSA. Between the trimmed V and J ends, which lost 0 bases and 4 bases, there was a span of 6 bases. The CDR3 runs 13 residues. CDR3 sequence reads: CASSLAGRYGYTF. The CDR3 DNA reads TGTGCCAGCAGCTTAGCTGGGCGCTATGGCTACACCTTC.

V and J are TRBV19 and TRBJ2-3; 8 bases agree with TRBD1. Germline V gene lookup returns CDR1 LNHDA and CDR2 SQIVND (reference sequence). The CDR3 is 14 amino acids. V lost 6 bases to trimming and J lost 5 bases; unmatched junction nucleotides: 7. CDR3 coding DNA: TGTGCCAGTAGCTCAGGGGGCGCGGGAGATACGCAGTATTTT. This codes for CASSSGGAGDTQYF.

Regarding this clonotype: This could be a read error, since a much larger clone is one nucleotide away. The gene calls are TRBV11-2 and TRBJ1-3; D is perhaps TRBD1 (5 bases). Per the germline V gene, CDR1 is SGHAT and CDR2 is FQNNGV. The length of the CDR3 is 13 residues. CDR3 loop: CVSSSDRGNTIYF. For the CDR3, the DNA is TGTGTCAGCAGCTCTGACAGAGGAAACACCATATATTTT.

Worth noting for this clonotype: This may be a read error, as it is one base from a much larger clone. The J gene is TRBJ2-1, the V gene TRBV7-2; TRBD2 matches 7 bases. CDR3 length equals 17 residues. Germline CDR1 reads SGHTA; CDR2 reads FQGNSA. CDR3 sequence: CASSLVLAGSSYNERFF. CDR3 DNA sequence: TGTGCCAGCAGCCTTGTTTTAGCGGGTAGCTCCTACAATGAGCGGTTCTTC.

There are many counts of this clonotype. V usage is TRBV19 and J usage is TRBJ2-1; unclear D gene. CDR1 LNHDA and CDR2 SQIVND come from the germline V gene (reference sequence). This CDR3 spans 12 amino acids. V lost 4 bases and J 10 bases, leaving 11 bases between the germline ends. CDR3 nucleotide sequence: TGTGCCAGTAGTAGCCCACCTTGGGAGCAGTTCTTC. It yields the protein CASSSPPWEQFF.

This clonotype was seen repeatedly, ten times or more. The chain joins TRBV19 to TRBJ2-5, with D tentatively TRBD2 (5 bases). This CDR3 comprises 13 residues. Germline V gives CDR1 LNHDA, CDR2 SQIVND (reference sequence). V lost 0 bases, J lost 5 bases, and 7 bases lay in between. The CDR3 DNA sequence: TGTGCCAGTAGTATAGATGGGGAGGAGACCCAGTACTTC. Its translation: CASSIDGEETQYF.

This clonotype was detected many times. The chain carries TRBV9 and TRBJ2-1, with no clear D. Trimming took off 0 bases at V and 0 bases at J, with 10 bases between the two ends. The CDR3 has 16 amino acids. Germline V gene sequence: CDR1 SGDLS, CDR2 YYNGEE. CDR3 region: CASSVVGQSSYNEQFF. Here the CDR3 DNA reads TGTGCCAGCAGCGTAGTAGGGCAGAGCTCCTACAATGAGCAGTTCTTC.

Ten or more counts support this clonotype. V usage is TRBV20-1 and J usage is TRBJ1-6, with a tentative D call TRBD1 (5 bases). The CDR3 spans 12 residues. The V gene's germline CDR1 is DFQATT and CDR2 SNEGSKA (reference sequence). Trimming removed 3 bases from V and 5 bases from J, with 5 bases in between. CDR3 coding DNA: TGCAGTGCTAGGGACAATAATTCACCCCTCCACTTT. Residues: CSARDNNSPLHF.

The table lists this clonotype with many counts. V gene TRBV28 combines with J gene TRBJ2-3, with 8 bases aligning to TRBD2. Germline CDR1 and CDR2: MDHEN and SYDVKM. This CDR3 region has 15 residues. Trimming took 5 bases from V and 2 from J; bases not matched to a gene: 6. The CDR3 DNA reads TGTGCCAGCAGTGCCGCGGGGGGTCCCACAGATACGCAGTATTTT. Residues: CASSAAGGPTDTQYF.

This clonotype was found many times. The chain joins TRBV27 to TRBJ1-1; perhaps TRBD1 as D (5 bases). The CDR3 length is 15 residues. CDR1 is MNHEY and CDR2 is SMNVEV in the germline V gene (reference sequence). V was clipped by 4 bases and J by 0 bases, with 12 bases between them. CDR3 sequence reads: CASSSGRLMNTEAFF. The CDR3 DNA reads TGTGCCAGCAGTTCGGGACGGCTAATGAACACTGAAGCTTTCTTT.

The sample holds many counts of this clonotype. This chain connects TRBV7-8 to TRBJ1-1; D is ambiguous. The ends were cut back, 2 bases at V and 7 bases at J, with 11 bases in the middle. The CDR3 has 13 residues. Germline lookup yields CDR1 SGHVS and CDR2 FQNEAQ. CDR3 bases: TGTGCCAGCAGCTTAAGCCACACCCTTGAAGCTTTCTTT. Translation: CASSLSHTLEAFF.

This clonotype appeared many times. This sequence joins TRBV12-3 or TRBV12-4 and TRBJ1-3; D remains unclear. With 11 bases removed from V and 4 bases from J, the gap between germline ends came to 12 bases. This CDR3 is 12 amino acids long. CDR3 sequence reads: CAGKGSGNTIYF. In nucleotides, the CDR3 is TGTGCCGGAAAGGGCTCGGGAAACACCATATATTTT.

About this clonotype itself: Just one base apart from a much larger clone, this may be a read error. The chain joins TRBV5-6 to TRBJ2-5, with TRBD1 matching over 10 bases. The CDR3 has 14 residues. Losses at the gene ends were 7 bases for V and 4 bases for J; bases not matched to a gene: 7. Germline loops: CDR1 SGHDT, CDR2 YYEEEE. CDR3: CASCEGQGGETQYF. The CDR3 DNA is TGTGCCAGCTGCGAAGGACAGGGGGGAGAGACCCAGTACTTC.

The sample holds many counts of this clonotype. CDR3 DNA sequence: TGTGCCAGCAGGGGGGACAGGACCGCCTACGAGCAGTACTTC. Translated, it gives CASRGDRTAYEQYF. V is TRBV2 and J is TRBJ2-7; 8 bases match TRBD1. CDR1 and CDR2 (germline): SNHLY, FYNNEI. The V and J ends lost 6 bases and 2 bases, in that order; junction bases with no gene match: 6. This CDR3 contains 14 residues.

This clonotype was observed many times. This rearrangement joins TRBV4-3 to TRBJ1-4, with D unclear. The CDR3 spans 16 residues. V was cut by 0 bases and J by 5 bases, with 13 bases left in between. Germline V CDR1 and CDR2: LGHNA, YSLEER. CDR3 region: CASSQDPLGANEKLFF. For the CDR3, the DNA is TGCGCCAGCAGCCAAGATCCCTTAGGCGCAAATGAAAAACTGTTTTTT.

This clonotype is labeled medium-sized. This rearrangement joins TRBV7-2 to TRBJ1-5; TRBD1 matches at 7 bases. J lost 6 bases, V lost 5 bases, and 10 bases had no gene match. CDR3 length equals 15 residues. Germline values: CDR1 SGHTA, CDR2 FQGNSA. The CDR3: CASSPDREAGQPQHF. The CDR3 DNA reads TGTGCCAGCAGCCCCGACAGGGAGGCAGGTCAGCCCCAGCATTTT. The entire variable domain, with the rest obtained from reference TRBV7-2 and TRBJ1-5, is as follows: GAGVSQSPSNKVTEKGKDVELRCDPISGHTALYWYRQSLGQGLEFLIYFQGNSAPDKSGLPSDRFSAERTGGSVSTLTIQRTQQEDSAVYLCASSPDREAGQPQHFGDGTRLSIL.